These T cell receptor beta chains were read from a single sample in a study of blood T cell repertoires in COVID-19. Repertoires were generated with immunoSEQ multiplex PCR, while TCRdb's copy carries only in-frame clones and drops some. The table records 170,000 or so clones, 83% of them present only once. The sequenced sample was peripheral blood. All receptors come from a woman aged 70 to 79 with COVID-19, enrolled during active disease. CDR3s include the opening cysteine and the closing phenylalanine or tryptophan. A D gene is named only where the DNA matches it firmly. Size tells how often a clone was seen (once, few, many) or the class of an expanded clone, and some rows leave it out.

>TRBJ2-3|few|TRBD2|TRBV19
CASSPSLAGFANTQYF
TGTGCCAGTAGCCCCTCCCTAGCGGGATTCGCAAATACGCAGTATTTT
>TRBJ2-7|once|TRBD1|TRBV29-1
CSVVPKGGTGMYF
TGCAGCGTTGTCCCGAAGGGAGGGACAGGGATGTACTTC
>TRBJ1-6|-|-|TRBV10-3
CAISVKTESPLHF
TGTGCCATCAGTGTTAAGACTGAATCACCCCTCCACTTT
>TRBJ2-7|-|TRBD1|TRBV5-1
CASSLDPTSGGQGIGEQYF
TGCGCCAGCAGCTTGGATCCAACGAGTGGGGGACAGGGAATTGGCGAGCAGTACTTC
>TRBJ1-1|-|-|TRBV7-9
CATQTVSRNTEAFF
TGTGCCACACAAACCGTATCCAGGAACACTGAAGCTTTCTTT
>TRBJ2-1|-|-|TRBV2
CASSELATKNEQFF
TGTGCCAGCAGTGAATTAGCGACTAAGAATGAGCAGTTCTTC
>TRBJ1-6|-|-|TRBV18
CASSPGRGGSPLHF
TGTGCCAGCTCTCCAGGACGGGGTGGTTCACCCCTCCACTTT
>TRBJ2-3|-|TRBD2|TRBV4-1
CASRDPTDLAGRGTDTQYF
TGCGCCAGCAGGGACCCTACGGATCTAGCGGGAAGGGGCACAGATACGCAGTATTTT
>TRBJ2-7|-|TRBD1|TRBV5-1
CASSLEAGGGYEQYF
TGCGCCAGCAGCTTGGAAGCAGGGGGTGGCTACGAGCAGTACTTC
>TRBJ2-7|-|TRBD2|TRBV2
CARGLAGGEQYF
TGTGCCAGGGGACTAGCGGGAGGAGAGCAGTACTTC
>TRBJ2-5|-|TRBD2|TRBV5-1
CASSLTSVQETQYF
TGCGCCAGCAGCCTAACTAGCGTCCAAGAGACCCAGTACTTC
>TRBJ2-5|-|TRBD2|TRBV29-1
CSVLGGGRETQYF
TGCAGCGTCCTGGGGGGAGGGCGAGAGACCCAGTACTTC
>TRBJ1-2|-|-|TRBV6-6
CASSTGPYNYGYTF
TGTGCCAGCAGTACAGGCCCCTATAACTATGGCTACACCTTC
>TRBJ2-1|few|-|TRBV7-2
CASSREPLAASSYNEQFF
TGTGCCAGCAGCCGCGAACCACTAGCAGCGAGTTCCTACAATGAGCAGTTCTTC
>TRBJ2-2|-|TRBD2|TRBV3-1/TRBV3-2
CASTLNPRLAGGHDGELFF
TGTGCCAGCACTCTAAACCCCCGTCTAGCGGGAGGGCATGACGGGGAGCTGTTTTTT
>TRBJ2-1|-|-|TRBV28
CASSPMGRGGEQFF
TGTGCCAGCAGTCCGATGGGTAGGGGCGGTGAGCAGTTCTTC
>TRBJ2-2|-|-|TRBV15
CATSRWLGASGELFF
TGTGCCACCAGCAGATGGCTGGGGGCATCCGGGGAGCTGTTTTTT
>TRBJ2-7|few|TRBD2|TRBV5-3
CARSHKTYRGSRGLGDREQYF
TGTGCCAGAAGCCACAAGACTTATAGGGGGAGCCGGGGACTAGGGGATCGCGAGCAGTACTTC
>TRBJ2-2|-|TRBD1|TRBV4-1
CASSLRDSYTGELFF
TGCGCCAGCAGCCTAAGGGACAGCTACACCGGGGAGCTGTTTTTT
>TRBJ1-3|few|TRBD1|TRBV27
CASSSTGDGNTIYF
TGTGCCAGCAGTTCGACAGGGGATGGAAACACCATATATTTT
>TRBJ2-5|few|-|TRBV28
CASSLYRGRETQYF
TGTGCCAGCAGTTTATATCGGGGGAGGGAGACCCAGTACTTC
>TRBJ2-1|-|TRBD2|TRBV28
CASLRLAVREQFF
TGTGCCAGCCTACGACTAGCCGTCCGAGAGCAGTTCTTC
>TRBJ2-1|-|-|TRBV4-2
CASSPSTNEQFF
TGTGCCAGCAGCCCTAGCACCAATGAGCAGTTCTTC
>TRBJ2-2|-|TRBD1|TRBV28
CASRTGGGGSGELFF
TGTGCCAGCAGGACAGGGGGAGGAGGATCGGGGGAGCTGTTTTTT
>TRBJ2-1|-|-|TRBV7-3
CASSSRGGYEQFF
TGTGCCAGCAGCTCCAGGGGAGGGTATGAGCAGTTCTTC
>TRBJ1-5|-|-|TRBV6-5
CASSYRIGGPQHF
TGTGCCAGCAGTTACCGGATCGGGGGGCCCCAGCATTTT
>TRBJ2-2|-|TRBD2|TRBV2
CASNPGGEGGELFF
TGTGCCTCCAACCCGGGAGGGGAGGGCGGGGAGCTGTTTTTT
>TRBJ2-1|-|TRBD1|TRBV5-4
CASSFWDRTHNEQFF
TGTGCCAGCAGCTTCTGGGACAGGACCCACAATGAGCAGTTCTTC
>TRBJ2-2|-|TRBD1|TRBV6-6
CASRAGGSGELFF
TGTGCCAGCAGAGCAGGGGGTTCCGGGGAGCTGTTTTTT
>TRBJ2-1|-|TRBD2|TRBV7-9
CASSLAGGPAEQFF
TGTGCCAGCAGCTTAGCGGGAGGGCCCGCTGAGCAGTTCTTC
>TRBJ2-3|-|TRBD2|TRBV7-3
CASSSSGGADTQYF
TGTGCCAGCAGTTCTAGCGGAGGGGCAGATACGCAGTATTTT
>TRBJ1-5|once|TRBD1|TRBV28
CASIGAGGQPQHF
TGTGCCAGCATCGGGGCAGGGGGTCAGCCCCAGCATTTT
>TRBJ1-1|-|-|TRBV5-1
CASSLIRGNTEAFF
TGCGCCAGCAGCTTGATCAGGGGGAACACTGAAGCTTTCTTT
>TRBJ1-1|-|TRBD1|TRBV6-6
CASRGDREAFF
TGTGCCAGCAGGGGGGACAGGGAAGCTTTCTTT
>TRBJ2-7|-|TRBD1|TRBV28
CASSFRDRGRNEQYF
TGTGCCAGCAGTTTCCGGGACAGGGGTCGAAACGAGCAGTACTTC
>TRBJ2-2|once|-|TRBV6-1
CASSEAPRTGELFF
TGTGCCAGCAGTGAAGCGCCCAGGACCGGGGAGCTGTTTTTT
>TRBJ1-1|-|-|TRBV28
CASVTSGGDTEAFF
TGTGCCAGCGTAACAAGCGGGGGTGACACTGAAGCTTTCTTT
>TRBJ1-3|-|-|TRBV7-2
CASSLGAAFSGNTIYF
TGTGCCAGCAGCTTGGGAGCAGCTTTCTCTGGAAACACCATATATTTT
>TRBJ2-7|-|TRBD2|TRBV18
CASSPSGRAVNEQYF
TGTGCCAGCTCACCCAGCGGGAGGGCCGTGAACGAGCAGTACTTC